The source of this TCR beta chain is a study of beta chain features in type 1 diabetes. Overall study findings and caveats: Among patients with Type 1 diabetes, TCRB CDR3s were moderately but significantly shorter in every one of the four CD4+ subsets.

Reverse transcription of all isolated RNA meant that expressed TCRB transcripts were sequenced. Measured with immunoSEQ multiplex PCR; TCRdb has only the in-frame clones, and not every one. The table has 500,000 to 800,000 clones, around 11% seen once. V was clipped by 2 bases and J by 4 bases, with 6 bases between them. The germline V gene encodes CDR1 MDHEN and CDR2 SYDVKM. CDR3 length: 12 residues. This clone was observed a handful of times. As yet, its antigen is unknown. The identical CDR3 is also encoded by other nucleotide sequences in the sample. The receptor was isolated from a man aged 25-40 years with type 1 diabetes. This chain joins TRBV28 and TRBJ2-7; D is uncertain. The sample taken for sequencing was naive CD4+ T cells from blood. CDR3 amino acids: CASSLRGYEQYF. The CDR3 region has the DNA TGTGCCAGCAGTTTACGCGGTTACGAGCAGTACTTC.